The rows below give T cell receptor beta chains drawn from one sample of a study of T-cell memory formation after mild COVID-19. TCRdb passed the 5' RACE reads through MiXCR, listing each CDR3 protein once. The top ten hold around 22% of the sample, which has approximately 300,000 distinct CDR3 sequences, around 15% seen once. The sequencing input was PBMCs or a T cell subset sorted from them (not recorded which). These receptors came from a man aged 18 to 35 who had mild COVID-19 (a few samples of this study predate the infection). Cell type and time point are not known. Each CDR3 is given with its conserved first and last residue. The D gene is left open where the match is weak. Rows give clone size only sometimes, using once, few, many, or a class for an expanded clone.

v_call: TRBV7-6; j_call: TRBJ2-1; clone_size: NA; d_call: TRBD2; cdr3_nt: TGTGCCAGCAGCCCCAGGACTAGAAATGAGCAGTTCTTC; cdr3_aa: CASSPRTRNEQFF
v_call: TRBV20-1; j_call: TRBJ2-1; clone_size: few; d_call: TRBD2; cdr3_nt: TGCAGTGCCCCGACTAGCGGGGGGGATCTTGAGCAGTTCTTC; cdr3_aa: CSAPTSGGDLEQFF
v_call: TRBV27; j_call: TRBJ1-1; clone_size: NA; d_call: NA; cdr3_nt: TGTGCCAGCAGTTTAGTTGTAGGGAAGGGCACTGAAGCTTTCTTT; cdr3_aa: CASSLVVGKGTEAFF
v_call: TRBV5-1; j_call: TRBJ1-1; clone_size: NA; d_call: NA; cdr3_nt: TGCGCCAGCAGAGTTGTCTTGGGCACTGAAGCTTTCTTT; cdr3_aa: CASRVVLGTEAFF
v_call: TRBV20-1; j_call: TRBJ2-2; clone_size: once; d_call: TRBD2; cdr3_nt: TGCAGTGCTAGGGTAGCGGGAGGAGGCACCGGGGAGCTGTTTTTT; cdr3_aa: CSARVAGGGTGELFF
v_call: TRBV5-1; j_call: TRBJ1-2; clone_size: once; d_call: TRBD1; cdr3_nt: TGCGCCAGCAGCACTGGGGACAGCAGAGCGGTTACTTATGGCTACACCTTC; cdr3_aa: CASSTGDSRAVTYGYTF
v_call: TRBV4-3; j_call: TRBJ1-5; clone_size: NA; d_call: TRBD1; cdr3_nt: TGCGCCAGCAGCCAGGACCACGCCTGCAGGGGGGACAGAAATAGCAATCAGCCCCAGCATTTT; cdr3_aa: CASSQDHACRGDRNSNQPQHF
v_call: TRBV20-1; j_call: TRBJ1-2; clone_size: many; d_call: NA; cdr3_nt: TGCAGTGCTAGTCTGGGGGTAACTAACTATGGCTACACCTTC; cdr3_aa: CSASLGVTNYGYTF
v_call: TRBV6-5; j_call: TRBJ2-3; clone_size: few; d_call: NA; cdr3_nt: TGTGCCAGCAGTTACTCGGCGGGGCCCACAGATACGCAGTATTTT; cdr3_aa: CASSYSAGPTDTQYF
v_call: TRBV28; j_call: TRBJ2-5; clone_size: few; d_call: TRBD1; cdr3_nt: TGTGCCAGCAGGACAGGGCCCCAAGAGACCCAGTACTTC; cdr3_aa: CASRTGPQETQYF
v_call: TRBV5-6; j_call: TRBJ1-1; clone_size: NA; d_call: NA; cdr3_nt: TGTGCCAGCAGCACCACCGATGCGGGGGGCGGCGGAGCTTTCTTT; cdr3_aa: CASSTTDAGGGGAFF
v_call: TRBV6-6; j_call: TRBJ1-1; clone_size: few; d_call: NA; cdr3_nt: TGTGCCAGCAGTAAGGGTAACAGTGAAGCTTTCTTT; cdr3_aa: CASSKGNSEAFF
v_call: TRBV6-1; j_call: TRBJ2-2; clone_size: many; d_call: TRBD1; cdr3_nt: TGTGCCAACGGACAGGGGGCCGGGGAGCTGTTTTTT; cdr3_aa: CANGQGAGELFF
v_call: TRBV20-1; j_call: TRBJ2-3; clone_size: few; d_call: TRBD2; cdr3_nt: TGCAGTGCCGTCCCCTTAGCGGGGGCAGACACAGATACGCAGTATTTT; cdr3_aa: CSAVPLAGADTDTQYF
v_call: TRBV6-2/TRBV6-3; j_call: TRBJ2-7; clone_size: many; d_call: NA; cdr3_nt: TGTGCCAGCAGGGGAGGTATCCGAGTGATCTACGAGCAGTACTTC; cdr3_aa: CASRGGIRVIYEQYF
v_call: TRBV10-2; j_call: TRBJ2-1; clone_size: few; d_call: NA; cdr3_nt: TGCGCCAGCAGTGAAGTCAATGAGCAGTTCTTC; cdr3_aa: CASSEVNEQFF
v_call: TRBV29-1; j_call: TRBJ1-1; clone_size: few; d_call: NA; cdr3_nt: TGCAGCGTTATCAGGGGCGGGGTGAACACTGAAGCTTTCTTT; cdr3_aa: CSVIRGGVNTEAFF
v_call: TRBV24-1; j_call: TRBJ2-3; clone_size: few; d_call: NA; cdr3_nt: TGTGCCACCAGTGATGGGCAGGGGTTAACAGATACGCAGTATTTT; cdr3_aa: CATSDGQGLTDTQYF
v_call: TRBV18; j_call: TRBJ2-5; clone_size: NA; d_call: NA; cdr3_nt: TGTGCCAGCTCAAGGGTGGACGAGACCCAGTACTTC; cdr3_aa: CASSRVDETQYF
v_call: TRBV5-6; j_call: TRBJ1-2; clone_size: few; d_call: NA; cdr3_nt: TGTGCCAGCAGCTTGGTTCCGGTCGGCTATGGCTACACCTTC; cdr3_aa: CASSLVPVGYGYTF
v_call: TRBV20-1; j_call: TRBJ2-1; clone_size: many; d_call: TRBD1; cdr3_nt: TGCAGTGCTATATCCAGGGGGCAGGAACGGCAGTTCTTC; cdr3_aa: CSAISRGQERQFF
v_call: TRBV20-1; j_call: TRBJ2-3; clone_size: NA; d_call: TRBD2; cdr3_nt: TGCAGTGCTAGAGCGACTAGCGGGGGGGACTATACGCAGTATTTT; cdr3_aa: CSARATSGGDYTQYF
v_call: TRBV3-1; j_call: TRBJ2-5; clone_size: NA; d_call: TRBD2; cdr3_nt: TGTGCCAGCAGCCAAGAGGCTAGCGGACAAGAGACCCAGTACTTC; cdr3_aa: CASSQEASGQETQYF
v_call: TRBV7-8; j_call: TRBJ2-5; clone_size: few; d_call: TRBD2; cdr3_nt: TGTGCCAGCAGCCCCGGACTAGAATACATTGAAGAGACCCAGTACTTC; cdr3_aa: CASSPGLEYIEETQYF
v_call: TRBV7-6; j_call: TRBJ1-1; clone_size: NA; d_call: NA; cdr3_nt: TGTGCCAGCAGCTTATCAGCGGGGGGAATCACTGAAGCTTTCTTT; cdr3_aa: CASSLSAGGITEAFF
v_call: TRBV5-1; j_call: TRBJ1-2; clone_size: NA; d_call: NA; cdr3_nt: TGCGCCAGCAGCTTATCAACCGGGACTTCTAACTATGGCTACACCTTC; cdr3_aa: CASSLSTGTSNYGYTF
v_call: TRBV20-1; j_call: TRBJ1-1; clone_size: NA; d_call: NA; cdr3_nt: TGCAGTGCTAGGTACAGCTTCACTGAAGCTTTCTTT; cdr3_aa: CSARYSFTEAFF
v_call: TRBV6-2/TRBV6-3; j_call: TRBJ2-1; clone_size: NA; d_call: TRBD2; cdr3_nt: TGTGCCAGCAGTAGAGCGGGGCGGGGTGAGCAGTTCTTC; cdr3_aa: CASSRAGRGEQFF
v_call: TRBV3-1; j_call: TRBJ2-1; clone_size: many; d_call: NA; cdr3_nt: TGTGCCAGCAGCCAGGGGACAGCGGGTTACAATGAGCAGTTCTTC; cdr3_aa: CASSQGTAGYNEQFF
v_call: TRBV5-5; j_call: TRBJ1-5; clone_size: NA; d_call: TRBD1; cdr3_nt: TGTGCCAGCAGCATCAGGGGGCGGGCGAGCAATCAGCCCCAGCATTTT; cdr3_aa: CASSIRGRASNQPQHF
v_call: TRBV20-1; j_call: TRBJ1-1; clone_size: few; d_call: NA; cdr3_nt: TGCAGGGGGGAGGATAACACTGAAGCTTTCTTT; cdr3_aa: CRGEDNTEAFF
v_call: TRBV6-1; j_call: TRBJ1-1; clone_size: few; d_call: NA; cdr3_nt: TGTGCCAGCAGTGAGCAGCCCTCGGGGCGTATGAACACTGAAGCTTTCTTT; cdr3_aa: CASSEQPSGRMNTEAFF
v_call: TRBV10-3; j_call: TRBJ2-6; clone_size: many; d_call: NA; cdr3_nt: TGTGCCATCAGTGACGCAAGGTTAGGAGAGCGGCCTATCTCTGGGGCCAACGTCCTGACTTTC; cdr3_aa: CAISDARLGERPISGANVLTF
v_call: TRBV4-3; j_call: TRBJ2-5; clone_size: many; d_call: NA; cdr3_nt: TGCGCCAGCAGCCAAGATTTCTTCGGCGTGGAGACCCAGTACTTC; cdr3_aa: CASSQDFFGVETQYF
v_call: TRBV5-1; j_call: TRBJ1-6; clone_size: NA; d_call: NA; cdr3_nt: TGCGCCAGCAGCCCAGGGGAGGGCGCCTATAATTCACCCCTCCACTTT; cdr3_aa: CASSPGEGAYNSPLHF
v_call: TRBV12-3/TRBV12-4; j_call: TRBJ2-2; clone_size: few; d_call: TRBD2; cdr3_nt: TGTGCCAGCAGTGGGGGACTAGCGGGGGCCCTAACCGGGGAGCTGTTTTTT; cdr3_aa: CASSGGLAGALTGELFF
v_call: TRBV7-2; j_call: TRBJ2-2; clone_size: few; d_call: NA; cdr3_nt: TGTGCCAGCAGCCCAGGGCGTGCCGGGGAGCTGTTTTTT; cdr3_aa: CASSPGRAGELFF
v_call: TRBV12-3/TRBV12-4; j_call: TRBJ1-2; clone_size: NA; d_call: NA; cdr3_nt: TGTGCCAGCAGCCGTGACAGGCAATTCTTC; cdr3_aa: CASSRDRQFF
v_call: TRBV5-1; j_call: TRBJ2-2; clone_size: NA; d_call: NA; cdr3_nt: TGCGCCAGCAGCTTGAAGAAGGGGGGTGTATACACCGGGGAGCTGTTTTTT; cdr3_aa: CASSLKKGGVYTGELFF
v_call: TRBV13; j_call: TRBJ2-1; clone_size: few; d_call: NA; cdr3_nt: TGTGCCAGCAAGCGAGTACGGGACATGGACAATGAGCAGTTCTTC; cdr3_aa: CASKRVRDMDNEQFF
v_call: TRBV29-1; j_call: TRBJ2-3; clone_size: few; d_call: TRBD2; cdr3_nt: TGCAGCGTAGAACTAGCGGGGGTGACAGATACGCAGTATTTT; cdr3_aa: CSVELAGVTDTQYF
v_call: TRBV28; j_call: TRBJ2-3; clone_size: NA; d_call: NA; cdr3_nt: TGTGCCAGCAGTTTATTAGATACGAGAGATACGCAGTATTTT; cdr3_aa: CASSLLDTRDTQYF
v_call: TRBV5-6; j_call: TRBJ1-2; clone_size: few; d_call: NA; cdr3_nt: TGTGCCAGCAGCGACCCCTTGGGAGCTCAAAGGGCCTATGGCTACACCTTC; cdr3_aa: CASSDPLGAQRAYGYTF
v_call: TRBV4-3; j_call: TRBJ1-1; clone_size: many; d_call: NA; cdr3_nt: TGCGCCAGCAGCCATTCAGCGAACACTGAAGCTTTCTTT; cdr3_aa: CASSHSANTEAFF